This entry lists 30 T cell receptor beta chains sequenced from one sample in a study of PD-L1 blockade in urothelial cancer. Repertoires were generated with immunoSEQ multiplex PCR, while TCRdb's copy carries only in-frame clones and drops some. The sample includes 100,000 or so clones, about 85% of them seen just once. Sample: PBMCs, taken around atezolizumab (anti-PD-L1) treatment. All receptors come from a man aged 45-65 years with urothelial cancer.

The chain couples TRBV28 to TRBJ2-2; 14 nucleotides agree with TRBD2. The trim removed 2 bases at V and 6 bases at J, leaving 11 bases unmatched. Per germline, CDR1 MDHEN and CDR2 SYDVKM. The CDR3 has 19 amino acids. CDR3 sequence (DNA): TGTGCCAGCAGTTTACCGGACAGACTAGCGGGAGGGTGGTCCGGGGAGCTGTTTTTT. Its translation is CASSLPDRLAGGWSGELFF.

This chain connects TRBV28 to TRBJ2-1; 7 positions agree with TRBD2. The germline gives CDR1 MDHEN, CDR2 SYDVKM. The CDR3 sequence is 12 residues long. V gave up 7 bases and J gave up 8 bases; unmatched junction bases: 5. The CDR3 region has the DNA TGTGCCAGCAAGACTAGCCTGGATGAGCAGTTCTTC. Its translation: CASKTSLDEQFF.

Written as DNA, the CDR3 is TGTGCCAGCAGCGATACTAAGCGGGAGGTCACAGATACGCAGTATTTT. This translates into CASSDTKREVTDTQYF. The gene calls are TRBV7-2 and TRBJ2-3; 9 bases are shared with TRBD2. V trimming: 5 bases; J trimming: 2 bases; junction bases outside the gene matches: 8. This CDR3 spans 16 amino acids. The germline V gene encodes CDR1 SGHTA and CDR2 FQGNSA.

The V and J genes are TRBV5-8 and TRBJ2-1, with D possibly being TRBD2 (6 bases). Per the germline V gene, CDR1 is SGHTS and CDR2 is YDEGEE. The CDR3 is 15 residues long. Trimming stripped 2 bases from V and 4 bases from J, with 13 bases between. CDR3 nucleotides: TGTGCCAGCAGCTTACCGGTAGCGGAATACAATGAGCAGTTCTTC. Translating gives CASSLPVAEYNEQFF.

This chain uses TRBV5-1 with TRBJ2-1; 7 bases line up with TRBD1. CDR1 and CDR2 from the germline V gene are SGHRS and YFSETQ. CDR3 size: 14 residues. Trimming at V came to 0 bases and at J to 3 bases, leaving 0 bases not matched to a gene. CDR3 DNA: TGCGCCAGCAGCTTGGGGGACAGCTACAATGAGCAGTTCTTC. Translated, it gives CASSLGDSYNEQFF. The variable domain in full, with the rest retrieved from reference TRBV5-1 and TRBJ2-1, is KAGVTQTPRYLIKTRGQQVTLSCSPISGHRSVSWYQQTPGQGLQFLFEYFSETQRNKGNFPGRFSGRQFSNSRSEMNVSTLELGDSALYLCASSLGDSYNEQFFGPGTRLTVL.

The CDR3 protein is CASSGGQGSGYTF. The CDR3 DNA sequence: TGTGCCAGCAGTGGGGGACAGGGGTCTGGCTACACCTTC. The V gene is TRBV6-6, the J gene TRBJ1-2, with TRBD1 matching 10 bases. The junction had 4 bases not matched to a gene; V was cut back by 5 bases and J by 7 bases. The CDR3 consists of 13 residues. Per germline, CDR1 MNHNY and CDR2 SVGAGI (reference sequence).

J is TRBJ2-7 and V is TRBV28; perhaps TRBD2 as D (6 bases). Trimming stripped 6 bases from V and 6 bases from J, with 15 bases between. The CDR3 sequence is 13 residues long. CDR1 is MDHEN, CDR2 SYDVKM, per germline. CDR3 residues: CASRPTSLREQYF. CDR3 nucleotides: TGTGCCAGCAGGCCGACTAGTTTGCGCGAGCAGTACTTC. The full variable domain, in which reference TRBV28 and TRBJ2-7 provide the parts outside the CDR3, is DVKVTQSSRYLVKRTGEKVFLECVQDMDHENMFWYRQDPGLGLRLIYFSYDVKMKEKGDIPEGYSVSREKKERFSLILESASTNQTSMYLCASRPTSLREQYFGPGTRLTVT.

The rearrangement links TRBV7-2 to TRBJ2-4, with 8 positions matching TRBD2. The CDR3 is made up of 17 amino acids. Germline trimming cut 4 bases from V and 2 bases from J; bases unmatched to any gene: 10. From germline, CDR1 is SGHTA and CDR2 FQGNSA. CDR3 sequence reads: CASSYGGSGSPKNIQYF. The CDR3 bases are TGTGCCAGCAGCTATGGGGGGAGCGGGAGTCCCAAAAACATTCAGTACTTC.

The chain joins TRBV11-2 to TRBJ2-7; 9 bases align to TRBD1. The germline V gene encodes CDR1 SGHAT and CDR2 FQNNGV. The CDR3 sequence is 15 residues long. V gave up 1 base and J gave up 7 bases; unmatched junction bases: 8. This CDR3 reads CASSLGGRDREEQYF. Here the CDR3 DNA reads TGTGCCAGCAGCTTAGGGGGCCGGGACAGGGAAGAGCAGTACTTC.

This clone was found a few times. The CDR3 sequence is CASSPRTGHGVPLLHF. In DNA, the CDR3 is TGTGCCAGCTCACCAAGAACGGGTCACGGGGTTCCACTCCTCCACTTT. This rearrangement joins TRBV18 to TRBJ1-6; no reliable D call. Germline CDR1 reads KGHSH; CDR2 reads LQKENI. V dropped 2 bases and J dropped 15 bases, with 23 bases sitting between them. This CDR3 comprises 16 residues.

DNA for the CDR3: TGTGCCAGCAGGTATGGGACAGATAGCAATCAGCCCCAGCATTTT. It translates to CASRYGTDSNQPQHF. V gene TRBV28 combines with J gene TRBJ1-5; 7 bases agree with TRBD1. V was pared by 6 bases and J by 0 bases, with 5 bases of the junction left unmatched. This CDR3 is 15 amino acids long. The V gene's germline CDR1 is MDHEN and CDR2 SYDVKM.

This clone was seen only once. The gene calls are TRBV15 and TRBJ1-1, with 9 bases identical to TRBD1. Germline-derived CDR1 and CDR2 are LNHNV and YYDKDF (reference sequence). CDR3 length: 16 residues. The junction had 4 bases not matched to a gene; V was cut back by 1 base and J by 1 base. The CDR3 DNA is TGTGCCACCAGCAGAGTCCCGGGACAGGGGAACACTGAAGCTTTCTTT. Translated: CATSRVPGQGNTEAFF. The whole variable domain, remainder taken from reference TRBV15 and TRBJ1-1, is DAMVIQNPRYQVTQFGKPVTLSCSQTLNHNVMYWYQQKSSQAPKLLFHYYDKDFNNEADTPDNFQSRRPNTSFCFLDIRSPGLGDTAMYLCATSRVPGQGNTEAFFGQGTRLTVV.

The V gene is TRBV25-1, the J gene TRBJ2-5; no reliable D call. Germline V gene lookup returns CDR1 MGHDK and CDR2 SYGVNS. V lost 4 bases and J lost 2, with 17 bases in between. The CDR3 is 16 amino acids. The CDR3, as DNA: TGTGCCAGCAGTGGCCACCCCGCACAGCAGCAAGAGACCCAGTACTTC. Translated, it gives CASSGHPAQQQETQYF.

This chain links TRBV2 with TRBJ1-4; D may be TRBD1 (5 bases). Germline CDR1 SNHLY, CDR2 FYNNEI. The CDR3 loop spans 14 amino acids. The germline V and J ends were trimmed by 6 bases and 4 bases, with 12 bases remaining between them. The CDR3 region is CASREGTGNEKLFF. CDR3 sequence (DNA): TGTGCCAGCAGGGAGGGGACTGGTAATGAAAAACTGTTTTTT.

Comments on this clone: One end of the junction does not line up with germline, which may come from a read error. The rearrangement joins TRBV7-3 to TRBJ2-3; 8 bases are shared with TRBD2. The CDR3 extends over 15 amino acids. Germline CDR1 and CDR2: SGHTA and FQGTGA. CDR3 bases: TGTGCCAGCAGCCCAAGACGGACTAGCAGAGATACGCAGTATTTT. Its translation is CASSPRRTSRDTQYF.

V gene TRBV19 combines with J gene TRBJ1-2; D may be TRBD1 (5 bases). Germline CDR1 and CDR2: LNHDA and SQIVND (reference sequence). This CDR3 has 13 amino acids. V shed 2 bases and J shed 7 bases, with 11 bases lying between them. The CDR3: CASSISRASGYTF. Written as DNA, the CDR3 is TGTGCCAGTAGTATATCCAGGGCATCTGGCTACACCTTC.

This chain connects TRBV11-3 to TRBJ2-3; D gene uncertain. Germline V lookup: CDR1 SGHNT, CDR2 YENEEA. The CDR3 is 13 amino acids. The germline V and J ends were trimmed by 3 bases and 4 bases, with 8 bases remaining between them. This CDR3 reads CASSFSPADTQYF. The DNA for the CDR3 is TGTGCCAGCAGCTTTTCTCCGGCAGATACGCAGTATTTT.

The chain couples TRBV7-9 to TRBJ1-2, with 9 bases fitting TRBD1. The CDR3 runs 15 residues. Germline V gene data show CDR1 as SEHNR and CDR2 as FQNEAQ (reference sequence). The junction had 3 bases not matched to a gene; V was cut back by 2 bases and J by 2 bases. The CDR3, as DNA: TGTGCCAGCAGCTTATCGACAGGGGGGAACTATGGCTACACCTTC. Protein sequence: CASSLSTGGNYGYTF.

The gene calls are TRBV6-5 and TRBJ1-6; 9 positions match TRBD1. Germline V lookup: CDR1 MNHEY, CDR2 SVGAGI. The CDR3 contains 14 residues. J lost 10 bases, V lost 5 bases, and 6 bases had no gene match. The DNA of the CDR3 is TGTGCCAGCAGTCCCGGGACAGGGTACTCACCCCTCCACTTT. Its translation: CASSPGTGYSPLHF.

The chain joins TRBV19 to TRBJ2-1; 10 nucleotides line up with TRBD2. CDR3 size: 17 residues. CDR1 LNHDA and CDR2 SQIVND come from the germline V gene (reference sequence). The trim removed 0 bases at V and 4 bases at J, leaving 6 bases unmatched. The CDR3 nucleotides read TGTGCCAGTAGTATAGATTCCGGGACTAGCGCTTACAATGAGCAGTTCTTC. Its translation: CASSIDSGTSAYNEQFF.

Comment on this clone: The junction departs from the called germline gene at one end, perhaps through a read error. V gene TRBV6-1 combines with J gene TRBJ2-1; 12 bases agree with TRBD2. The CDR3 is 15 amino acids. In germline, CDR1 is MNHNS, CDR2 SASEGT. This CDR3 reads CASSEVLAGGPSRLF. The DNA of the CDR3 is TGTGCCAGCAGTGAAGTTCTAGCGGGAGGGCCTTCTCGACTCTTC.

This chain connects TRBV5-1 to TRBJ2-1; D is perhaps TRBD1 (6 bases). V was shortened by 4 bases and J by 8 bases, with 22 bases between the two germline ends. This CDR3 comprises 16 residues. In germline, CDR1 is SGHRS, CDR2 YFSETQ. The DNA of the CDR3 is TGCGCCAGCAGCCGTGAGCCCGGGACATATAGCGATGAGCAGTTCTTC. Encoded protein: CASSREPGTYSDEQFF.

The count of this clone is one. This chain joins TRBV18 and TRBJ2-6; D call uncertain. V dropped 2 bases and J dropped 3 bases, with 8 bases sitting between them. The CDR3 has 15 amino acids. The germline CDR1 and CDR2 sequences are KGHSH and LQKENI. This CDR3 is CASSPGRGGANVLTF. CDR3 bases: TGTGCCAGCTCACCAGGTCGCGGTGGGGCCAACGTCCTGACTTTC.

V usage is TRBV13 and J usage is TRBJ2-2; D ambiguous. Germline lookup yields CDR1 PRHDT and CDR2 FYEKMQ (reference sequence). The CDR3 contains 14 residues. V was shortened by 0 bases and J by 6 bases, with 8 bases between the two germline ends. The CDR3 DNA reads TGTGCCAGCAGCTTAGGCCAACGGGCCGGGGAGCTGTTTTTT. This sequence encodes CASSLGQRAGELFF. The entire variable domain, with the rest obtained from reference TRBV13 and TRBJ2-2, is as follows: AAGVIQSPRHLIKEKRETATLKCYPIPRHDTVYWYQQGPGQDPQFLISFYEKMQSDKGSIPDRFSAQQFSDYHSELNMSSLELGDSALYFCASSLGQRAGELFFGEGSRLTVL.

The chain has TRBV28 and TRBJ2-5, with D uncertain. In germline, CDR1 is MDHEN, CDR2 SYDVKM. The length of the CDR3 is 11 residues. V lost 3 bases and J 4 bases, leaving 3 bases between the germline ends. As DNA, the CDR3 is TGTGCCAGCAGTTTTCTAGAGACCCAGTACTTC. It specifies CASSFLETQYF.

The V and J genes are TRBV7-9 and TRBJ2-7; no clear D. Germline V gene data show CDR1 as SEHNR and CDR2 as FQNEAQ (reference sequence). This CDR3 has 15 residues. V was trimmed by 3 bases and J by 0 bases, leaving 12 bases between them. The CDR3: CASSFSRTSSYEQYF. The CDR3 coding sequence is TGTGCCAGCAGCTTTTCTAGAACAAGCTCCTACGAGCAGTACTTC.

The V and J genes are TRBV10-3 and TRBJ2-6, with 9 nucleotides matching TRBD1. Germline-derived CDR1 and CDR2 are ENHRY and SYGVKD. With 8 bases clipped from V and 0 bases from J, the junction kept 5 bases outside the gene matches. The CDR3 runs to 16 residues. CDR3 in DNA: TGTGCCATCGGGACAGGGACCTTCTCTGGGGCCAACGTCCTGACTTTC. The encoded protein is CAIGTGTFSGANVLTF.

The V call is TRBV6-1, the J call TRBJ2-7; 8 nucleotides align to TRBD1. V lost 1 base and J lost 2; bases outside the gene matches: 7. Germline V gene lookup returns CDR1 MNHNS and CDR2 SASEGT. The CDR3 extends over 16 amino acids. The CDR3 coding sequence is TGTGCCAGCAGTGAAGGGGGGACAGGAGACACCTACGAGCAGTACTTC. This codes for CASSEGGTGDTYEQYF.

The chain is built from TRBV5-1 and TRBJ2-7; 7 nucleotides align to TRBD2. The CDR3 contains 15 residues. V dropped 1 base and J dropped 3; count of bases not matched to a gene: 7. The germline V gene encodes CDR1 SGHRS and CDR2 YFSETQ. CDR3 protein: CASSLLGEGRYEQYF. The CDR3 bases are TGCGCCAGCAGCTTGCTAGGGGAGGGCCGCTACGAGCAGTACTTC.

The chain combines TRBV19 with TRBJ1-1; no clear D gene. This CDR3 contains 14 residues. Germline CDR1 is LNHDA and CDR2 is SQIVND (reference sequence). Trimming removed 1 base at V and 3 bases at J, with 9 bases between. The DNA for the CDR3 is TGTGCCAGTAGTATAGCCCGCCGGGACACTGAAGCTTTCTTT. Protein: CASSIARRDTEAFF.